This T cell receptor (beta chain) emerged from a study of cytomegalovirus exposure and HLA in healthy donors. At the level of the study: Ancestry clustering placed more than 80% of approximately 370 genotyped donors in the Caucasian-associated cluster.

Both 60 Vbeta primers and 13 Jbeta primers went into the PCR. TCRdb keeps only in-frame clones here, not all; method: immunoSEQ multiplex PCR. Of about 190,000 clones listed, about 80% were seen once; the top ten hold approximately 1%. Study outcomes and limitations: Most observed TCR sequences were rare, whereas some public TCRs were detected in many donors. A reported reduction in N-insertions relative to the approximately 690-donor mean was seen in an Asian-associated ancestry cluster in a later analysis.

On this clone itself: Antigen: not known.

The CDR3 sequence is 14 residues long. V lost 5 bases and J lost 1, with 8 bases in between. Germline V gives CDR1 MRHNA, CDR2 SNTAGT. V gene TRBV6-4 combines with J gene TRBJ2-2; D is perhaps TRBD2 (5 bases). This TCR came from a woman between 40 and 50 years old in good health and CMV-seronegative. Source material: PBMCs. CDR3 residues: CASSPGLNTGELFF. CDR3 coding DNA: TGTGCCAGCAGTCCCGGACTGAACACCGGGGAGCTGTTTTTT.